Listed here are 11 T cell receptor beta chains from one sample, sequenced in a study of blood T cells in healthy people across ages. PCR was performed a second time for about 7 to 12 cycles using a sample-barcoded 5' primer and a J-beta primer mix. Using its own MiXCR run on the 5' RACE reads, TCRdb lists one record per CDR3 protein. This table has approximately 1.5 million distinct CDR3 sequences, around 36% appearing once. The source material was blood. Receptors originate from a woman aged 25 to 39 in good health.

This chain uses TRBV28 with TRBJ1-6; no clear D gene. Trimming cost V 5 bases and J 10 bases, with 15 bases left between them. Germline lookup yields CDR1 MDHEN and CDR2 SYDVKM. The CDR3 runs to 14 residues. CDR3 sequence reads: CASSPSTLRSPLHF. The CDR3 DNA reads TGTGCCAGCAGTCCCTCGACACTCAGGTCACCCCTCCACTTT.

The chain has TRBV6-1 and TRBJ2-7; 9 positions agree with TRBD1. Germline CDR1 is MNHNS and CDR2 is SASEGT. V shed 6 bases and J 0 bases; nucleotides not matched to a gene: 6. This CDR3 has 15 amino acids. The CDR3, as DNA: TGTGCCAGCAGGGAGGGACAGGGTAGCTCCTACGAGCAGTACTTC. The encoded protein is CASREGQGSSYEQYF.

Comments on this clonotype: A much larger clone lies one base from this, so it may be a read error. The genes are TRBV29-1 and TRBJ2-1; D gene uncertain. The end of the DNA aligns better with TRBJ2-7, so the J call may be wrong. CDR1 and CDR2 (germline): SQVTM, ANQGSEA. The CDR3 extends over 12 amino acids. The CDR3 protein is CSVDVGYNEQYF. CDR3 DNA sequence: TGCAGCGTTGATGTAGGATACAATGAGCAGTACTTC.

The chain has TRBV11-2 and TRBJ2-7; unclear D gene. The CDR3 contains 13 residues. The germline gives CDR1 SGHAT, CDR2 FQNNGV. V lost 5 bases, J lost 2 bases, and 10 bases lay in between. The CDR3 is CASSAGYAYEQYF. CDR3 DNA: TGTGCCAGCAGCGCCGGATATGCCTACGAGCAGTACTTC.

The chain recombines TRBV5-8 with TRBJ2-3; the D gene is possibly TRBD2 (7 bases). Germline CDR1 and CDR2: SGHTS and YDEGEE. The CDR3 contains 16 residues. The V gene lost 7 bases and the J gene lost 5 bases, with 23 bases spanning the gap. The CDR3 protein is CASAPSGYSRGDTQYF. CDR3 sequence (DNA): TGTGCCAGCGCACCTAGCGGTTATAGCAGGGGAGATACGCAGTATTTT.

The sample holds a few counts of this clonotype. The V and J genes are TRBV7-8 and TRBJ2-5, with 7 positions matching TRBD2. In germline, CDR1 is SGHVS, CDR2 FQNEAQ. CDR3 length: 15 residues. V gave up 1 base and J gave up 2 bases; unmatched junction bases: 4. The CDR3 sequence is CASSLGPSGQETQYF. The CDR3 bases are TGTGCCAGCAGCTTAGGGCCTAGCGGACAAGAGACCCAGTACTTC.

The V and J genes are TRBV7-2 and TRBJ1-2; D possibly corresponds to TRBD1 (6 bases). The CDR3 extends over 13 amino acids. Trimming pared 5 bases from V and 8 bases from J, leaving 15 bases between. Germline V gene sequence: CDR1 SGHTA, CDR2 FQGNSA. CDR3 in DNA: TGTGCCAGCAGCCCGGGGGCGGAAAGAGGCTACACCTTC. Its translation is CASSPGAERGYTF. The full variable domain, its missing parts supplied by reference TRBV7-2 and TRBJ1-2, is GAGVSQSPSNKVTEKGKDVELRCDPISGHTALYWYRQSLGQGLEFLIYFQGNSAPDKSGLPSDRFSAERTGGSVSTLTIQRTQQEDSAVYLCASSPGAERGYTFGSGTRLTVV.

This clonotype was observed a few times. CDR3 loop: CASSPGTSADYEQYF. The CDR3 DNA reads as TGTGCCAGCAGCCCAGGGACTAGCGCCGACTACGAGCAGTACTTC. The chain carries TRBV12-3 or TRBV12-4 and TRBJ2-7; 10 bases map to TRBD2. This CDR3 comprises 15 residues. V was clipped by 6 bases and J by 3 bases; unmatched bases: 8.

This clonotype was seen more than once but under ten times. The chain couples TRBV29-1 to TRBJ2-2; the match to TRBD1 covers 7 bases. Germline-derived CDR1 and CDR2 are SQVTM and ANQGSEA. Trimming removed 5 bases from V and 4 bases from J; junction bases left unmatched: 13. CDR3 length: 16 amino acids. The CDR3 reads CSVMLPGQTLTGELFF. The CDR3 coding sequence is TGCAGCGTTATGCTTCCGGGACAGACCCTCACCGGGGAGCTGTTTTTT.

This clonotype was seen more than once but under ten times. The J gene is TRBJ2-1, the V gene TRBV4-1; 8 bases line up with TRBD2. CDR1 and CDR2 (germline): MGHRA, YSYEKL. The V and J ends lost 6 bases and 2 bases, in that order; junction bases with no gene match: 9. This CDR3 region has 16 residues. In nucleotides, the CDR3 is TGCGCCAGCAGTCTCTCTTTTAGCGGGACCTACAATGAGCAGTTCTTC. It translates to CASSLSFSGTYNEQFF.

The rearrangement joins TRBV6-2 or TRBV6-3 to TRBJ2-1; TRBD2 matches at 12 bases. Germline loops: CDR1 MNHEY, CDR2 SVGEGT. The CDR3 has 16 residues. The trim removed 5 bases at V and 6 bases at J, leaving 8 bases unmatched. DNA of the CDR3: TGTGCCAGCAGTACCAGACTAGCGGGAGATTTCAATGAGCAGTTCTTC. Encoded protein: CASSTRLAGDFNEQFF.